The clone carrying this TCR beta chain was counted ten times or more. This entry comes from a study of Graves' ophthalmopathy and Graves' hyperthyroidism. The authors diagnosed from clinical symptoms, serum thyroxine, TRAb, thyroid ultrasound and orbital computed tomography. Amplifying from RNA transcripts, the study obtained TCR beta CDR3 regions. Second-round multiplex PCR followed a first-round RT-PCR using HTBI primers. MiXCR was run by TCRdb on the multiplex PCR reads, yielding one entry per CDR3 protein. The sample has under 350,000 distinct CDR3 sequences, about 17% seen once; the top ten hold approximately 13%. Trimming stripped 0 bases from V and 2 bases from J, with 19 bases between. This CDR3 has 19 residues. CDR1 and CDR2 (germline): MNHEY, SVGEGT.

The chain couples TRBV6-2 or TRBV6-3 to TRBJ2-2, with TRBD2 as a possible D gene (7 bases). The receptor's source is an adult man with Graves' ophthalmopathy. Input material: peripheral blood. The chain's CDR3 is CASSYSTSRGGRNTGELFF. CDR3 DNA sequence: TGTGCCAGCAGTTACTCGACATCAAGGGGGGGGCGCAACACCGGGGAGCTGTTTTTT.